This TCR beta chain was observed in a study of T cell clonality in common variable immunodeficiency. Study-level results: TCRbeta clonality was increased in CVID versus healthy controls.

Profiling relied on immunoSEQ multiplex PCR, and the TCRdb table lists in-frame clones only, not all of them. This repertoire lists roughly 34,000 clones without singletons; about 1% sits in the top ten. At least ten counts were recorded for this clone. Its specificity is not known. At one of its ends the junction is not consistent with the germline gene, which may arise from a read error. Read sequence stops 3 residues before the CDR3 end, and the germline J gene provides the missing end. Germline-derived CDR1 and CDR2 are LGHNA and YNFKEQ. The CDR3 contains 17 residues. Patients and controls were mostly of Caucasian heritage.

The clonotype was recovered from a person aged 18 to 75 in good health. V and J are TRBV4-2 and TRBJ1-2; TRBD1 matches 8 bases. The sequenced sample consisted of peripheral blood mononuclear cells. The CDR3 loop reads CASQPRAGGHPNYGYTF. Partial CDR3 DNA: TGCGCCAGCCAGCCAAGGGCAGGGGGCCATCCTAACTATGGC.